This T cell receptor (beta chain) is drawn from a study of OX40 agonist ivuxolimab in advanced cancers. The wider study: Aged roughly 23 to 79 with a mean of about 60 years, they were around 85% male.

The assay was immunoSEQ multiplex PCR, and TCRdb's table has in-frame clones only and misses some. The repertoire includes 65,000 to 70,000 clones, more than 60% of them detected once, and roughly 1.5% sits in the top ten. V gave up 5 bases and J gave up 1 base, with 18 bases separating them. Germline CDR1 reads SGHVS; CDR2 reads FQNEAQ. This CDR3 has 17 residues. The sequences come from CD4+ or CD8+ T cells sorted from blood, collected in a trial of the OX40 agonist ivuxolimab. The sequence derives from an adult with an advanced solid tumor such as melanoma, head and neck, liver or kidney cancer. V usage is TRBV7-8 and J usage is TRBJ1-5; D uncertain. CDR3 in DNA: TGTGCCAGCAGCCGTCAAGAGACCGTAAGGAGCAATCAGCCCCAGCATTTT. Its translation: CASSRQETVRSNQPQHF. Using reference TRBV7-8 and TRBJ1-5 for the parts outside the CDR3, the full variable domain is GAGVSQSPRYKVAKRGQDVALRCDPISGHVSLFWYQQALGQGPEFLTYFQNEAQLDKSGLPSDRFFAERPEGSVSTLKIQRTQQEDSAVYLCASSRQETVRSNQPQHFGDGTRLSIL.